The 8 T cell receptor beta chains reported below all come from one sample, sequenced in a study of blood T cell repertoires in COVID-19. Clones were read by immunoSEQ multiplex PCR, and TCRdb kept only the in-frame ones, dropping some. Of 90,000 to 120,000 clones in the sample, about 86% are singletons; the top ten hold roughly 3.4%. Sample: peripheral blood. Every receptor here comes from a woman over 75 with active or convalescent COVID-19.

This chain uses TRBV5-1 with TRBJ2-7; 11 bases fit TRBD1. Per germline, CDR1 SGHRS and CDR2 YFSETQ. V shed 0 bases, J shed 0 bases, and the junction held 11 bases outside the gene matches. CDR3 length equals 19 residues. CDR3 in amino acids: CASSLGLGQGDSPSYEQYF. For the CDR3, the DNA is TGCGCCAGCAGCTTGGGGCTGGGACAGGGGGACTCCCCCTCCTACGAGCAGTACTTC.

The chain uses TRBV4-2 and TRBJ2-1; 13 bases are shared with TRBD2. CDR1 and CDR2 from the germline V gene are LGHNA and YNFKEQ. The CDR3 has 16 amino acids. V lost 0 bases to trimming and J lost 7 bases; unmatched junction nucleotides: 3. For the CDR3, the DNA is TGTGCCAGCAGCCAAGATACTAGCGGGAGGGTAAATGAGCAGTTCTTC. Its translation is CASSQDTSGRVNEQFF.

The CDR3 sequence is CASSQGQGSYEQYF. CDR3 DNA: TGTGCCAGCAGCCAAGGACAGGGTTCGTACGAGCAGTACTTC. V and J are TRBV6-5 and TRBJ2-7, with 8 nucleotides matching TRBD1. V was pared by 6 bases and J by 4 bases, with 8 bases of the junction left unmatched. This CDR3 region has 14 residues. Germline V gene data show CDR1 as MNHEY and CDR2 as SVGAGI.

This chain uses TRBV2 with TRBJ2-5, with 7 positions matching TRBD1. V trimming: 5 bases; J trimming: 1 base; junction bases outside the gene matches: 4. Germline lookup yields CDR1 SNHLY and CDR2 FYNNEI. This CDR3 spans 14 amino acids. Written as DNA, the CDR3 is TGTGCCAGCAGTCCTGACAGGGCCCAAGAGACCCAGTACTTC. Amino acids: CASSPDRAQETQYF.

The V call is TRBV18, the J call TRBJ2-2, with 8 positions matching TRBD1. V shed 1 base, J shed 3 bases, and the junction held 7 bases outside the gene matches. This CDR3 has 17 residues. CDR1 KGHSH and CDR2 LQKENI come from the germline V gene. The CDR3 sequence: CASSPRQGAHDTGELFF. CDR3 nucleotide sequence: TGTGCCAGCTCACCACGTCAGGGGGCTCATGACACCGGGGAGCTGTTTTTT.

The chain couples TRBV6-5 to TRBJ1-1; 7 nucleotides line up with TRBD1. The CDR3 has 13 residues. V dropped 2 bases and J dropped 10; count of bases not matched to a gene: 7. CDR1 and CDR2 from the germline V gene are MNHEY and SVGAGI. CDR3 loop: CASSYRGRRGAFF. Here the CDR3 DNA reads TGTGCCAGCAGTTACAGGGGGCGAAGGGGAGCTTTCTTT.

The V and J genes are TRBV27 and TRBJ1-2, with 8 bases fitting TRBD1. The CDR3 is 16 amino acids. From germline, CDR1 is MNHEY and CDR2 SMNVEV (reference sequence). The trim removed 5 bases at V and 3 bases at J, leaving 11 bases unmatched. The CDR3 DNA follows: TGTGCCAGCAGTCCCATGAACAGGGGGGTGCACTATGGCTACACCTTC. Protein product: CASSPMNRGVHYGYTF.

This chain uses TRBV27 with TRBJ1-1, with D perhaps TRBD1 (5 bases). V shed 4 bases and J shed 8 bases, with 17 bases lying between them. This CDR3 region has 14 residues. Germline V gene data show CDR1 as MNHEY and CDR2 as SMNVEV (reference sequence). The CDR3 sequence is CASSSLGTPVEAFF. The DNA of the CDR3 is TGTGCCAGCAGTTCCCTCGGGACTCCCGTCGAAGCTTTCTTT.